The 10 T cell receptor beta chains below come from one sample, sequenced in a study of cytomegalovirus exposure and HLA in healthy donors. In the PCR, 60 Vbeta and 13 Jbeta primers were used. Assay used: immunoSEQ multiplex PCR; TCRdb lists only in-frame clones, some missing. This table has 150,000 to 200,000 clones, 65% to 70% appearing once. Source material: PBMCs. These receptors were taken from a woman aged 18-35 years in good health and CMV-seropositive.

This clone was counted a single time. The chain combines TRBV18 with TRBJ2-1, with D possibly being TRBD2 (5 bases). In germline, CDR1 is KGHSH, CDR2 LQKENI. This CDR3 comprises 12 residues. Trimming removed 5 bases from V and 8 bases from J, with 10 bases in between. The CDR3 protein is CASSELGDEQFF. In nucleotides, the CDR3 is TGTGCCAGCTCAGAACTCGGGGATGAGCAGTTCTTC.

In the case of this clone: The identical CDR3 is also encoded by other nucleotide sequences in the sample. V usage is TRBV4-2 and J usage is TRBJ1-2, with TRBD1 as a possible D gene (5 bases). The CDR3 contains 13 residues. Germline V lookup: CDR1 LGHNA, CDR2 YNFKEQ. The V end was cut by 4 bases, the J end by 3 bases, with 9 bases between. The CDR3 region is CASSPGLDYGYTF. CDR3 coding DNA: TGTGCCAGCAGCCCAGGGCTCGACTATGGCTACACCTTC.

This chain links TRBV18 with TRBJ2-1; weak D call: TRBD2 (5 bases). The germline gives CDR1 KGHSH, CDR2 LQKENI. Trimming shortened V by 6 bases and J by 4 bases, and 16 bases separated the two germline ends. CDR3 size: 15 residues. DNA for the CDR3: TGTGCCAGCTCTCCCGGCCCCCAGCGGTACAATGAGCAGTTCTTC. Amino acid sequence: CASSPGPQRYNEQFF. The whole variable domain, filled in from reference TRBV18 and TRBJ2-1, reads NAGVMQNPRHLVRRRGQEARLRCSPMKGHSHVYWYRQLPEEGLKFMVYLQKENIIDESGMPKERFSAEFPKEGPSILRIQQVVRGDSAAYFCASSPGPQRYNEQFFGPGTRLTVL.

CDR3 DNA sequence: TGCAGCGTTGGGATGGGCAGGGACTATGGCTACACCTTC. Its protein is CSVGMGRDYGYTF. J is TRBJ1-2 and V is TRBV29-1; D is perhaps TRBD1 (5 bases). This CDR3 region has 13 residues. Trimming pared 4 bases from V and 3 bases from J, leaving 12 bases between. CDR1 is SQVTM and CDR2 is ANQGSEA in the germline V gene.

The chain links TRBV7-8 to TRBJ2-5, with TRBD2 identical over 14 bases. The J call could be wrong; TRBJ2-7 is a better fit for the DNA end. Looked up from germline, CDR1 is SGHVS and CDR2 is FQNEAQ. This CDR3 is 18 amino acids long. This chain's CDR3 is CASSRGTSGSRSSYEQYF. The CDR3 region has the DNA TGTGCCAGCAGCCGGGGGACTAGCGGGAGTCGAAGCTCCTACGAGCAGTACTTC.

This clone was recorded once. This chain connects TRBV7-2 to TRBJ2-7, with 7 nucleotides matching TRBD1. V trimming: 5 bases; J trimming: 4 bases; junction bases outside the gene matches: 5. The CDR3 spans 13 residues. Germline loops: CDR1 SGHTA, CDR2 FQGNSA. DNA of the CDR3: TGTGCCAGCAGCCCAAGGACAGGATACGAGCAGTACTTC. Amino acids: CASSPRTGYEQYF.

The V call is TRBV19, the J call TRBJ1-2; D unresolved. Germline CDR1 reads LNHDA; CDR2 reads SQIVND (reference sequence). The V end was cut by 7 bases, the J end by 3 bases, with 12 bases between. The CDR3 has 13 residues. In DNA, the CDR3 is TGTGCCAGTACCTCAAGCAGGCACTATGGCTACACCTTC. Translating gives CASTSSRHYGYTF.

In its sample, this clone was seen a few times. Other DNA sequences of this sample code for an identical CDR3. CDR3 sequence reads: CAWSGQGYTEAFF. DNA for the CDR3: TGTGCCTGGAGTGGGCAGGGGTACACTGAAGCTTTCTTT. V usage is TRBV30 and J usage is TRBJ1-1; possibly TRBD1 for D (6 bases). Trimming shortened V by 1 base and J by 3 bases, and 9 bases separated the two germline ends. The CDR3 has 13 residues. Germline loops: CDR1 GTSNPN, CDR2 SVGIG (reference sequence).

As to this clone: The sample contains more than one DNA sequence encoding this CDR3. The V call is TRBV27, the J call TRBJ1-5; D is unresolved. Germline loops: CDR1 MNHEY, CDR2 SMNVEV (reference sequence). This CDR3 spans 14 amino acids. Trimming removed 4 bases from V and 7 bases from J, with 14 bases in between. The CDR3 loop is CASSSLAGGQPQHF. CDR3 coding DNA: TGTGCCAGCAGTTCCCTCGCAGGAGGCCAGCCCCAGCATTTT.

This sequence joins TRBV27 and TRBJ2-1; TRBD2 is a possible D gene (6 bases). From germline, CDR1 is MNHEY and CDR2 SMNVEV (reference sequence). The V and J ends lost 2 bases and 9 bases respectively, with 11 bases between them. The CDR3 is 13 residues long. The CDR3 DNA follows: TGTGCCAGCAGTTTAAGGGGCGGGGTTGAGCAGTTCTTC. Its translation: CASSLRGGVEQFF.